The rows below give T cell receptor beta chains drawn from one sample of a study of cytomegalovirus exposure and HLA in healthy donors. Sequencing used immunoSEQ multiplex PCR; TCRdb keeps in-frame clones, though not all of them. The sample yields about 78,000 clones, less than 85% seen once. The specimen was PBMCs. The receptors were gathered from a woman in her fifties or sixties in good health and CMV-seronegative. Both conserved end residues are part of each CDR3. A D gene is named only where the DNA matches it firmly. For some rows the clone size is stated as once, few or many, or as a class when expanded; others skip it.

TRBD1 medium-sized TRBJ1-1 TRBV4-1 CASSQEGQVSAEAFF TGCGCCAGCAGCCAAGAGGGACAGGTCAGCGCTGAAGCTTTCTTT
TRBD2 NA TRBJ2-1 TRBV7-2 CASSRAGVYNEQFF TGTGCCAGCAGCCGCGCGGGGGTATACAATGAGCAGTTCTTC
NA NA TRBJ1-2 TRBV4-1 CASSQQSTGVGYTF TGCGCCAGCAGCCAGCAAAGTACAGGAGTCGGCTACACCTTC
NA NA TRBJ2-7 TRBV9 CASSVGPEAYEQYF TGTGCCAGCAGCGTAGGTCCAGAGGCCTACGAGCAGTACTTC
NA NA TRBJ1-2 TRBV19 CASSPAEGVGYGYTF TGTGCCAGTAGTCCCGCGGAGGGTGTTGGCTATGGCTACACCTTC
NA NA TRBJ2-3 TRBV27 CASSFGASATDTQYF TGTGCCAGCAGTTTTGGGGCTAGCGCCACAGATACGCAGTATTTT
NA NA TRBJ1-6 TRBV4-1 CASSQGTGGNSYNSPLHF TGCGCCAGCAGCCAAGGGACCGGGGGGAACTCCTATAATTCACCCCTCCACTTT
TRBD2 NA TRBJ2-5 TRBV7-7 CASSKGTSGGAGETQYF TGTGCTAGCAGCAAGGGGACTAGCGGGGGGGCAGGGGAGACCCAGTACTTC
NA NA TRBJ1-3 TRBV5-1 CASSLDNSGNTIYF TGCGCCAGCAGCTTGGACAACTCTGGAAACACCATATATTTT
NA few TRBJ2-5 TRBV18 CASSPNGGKLLGETQYF TGTGCCAGCTCACCAAACGGGGGAAAGCTCCTAGGGGAGACCCAGTACTTC
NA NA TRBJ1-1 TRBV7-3 CASSQGLYTEAFF TGTGCCAGCAGCCAGGGTTTATACACTGAAGCTTTCTTT
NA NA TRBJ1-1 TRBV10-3 CAISESDIGNTEAFF TGTGCCATCAGTGAGTCCGACATAGGGAACACTGAAGCTTTCTTT
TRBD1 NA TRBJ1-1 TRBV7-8 CASSLRTGNTEAFF TGTGCCAGCAGCCTACGGACAGGGAACACTGAAGCTTTCTTT
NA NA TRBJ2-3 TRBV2 CASSSADVTTFTDTQYF TGTGCCAGCAGTAGCGCCGACGTTACGACTTTCACAGATACGCAGTATTTT
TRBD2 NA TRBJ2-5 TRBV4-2 CASSQRLAGGPWDF TGTGCCAGCAGCCAAAGACTAGCGGGGGGCCCCTGGGACTTC
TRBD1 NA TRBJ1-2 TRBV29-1 CSGTGTGNYGYTF TGCAGCGGAACCGGGACAGGCAACTATGGCTACACCTTC
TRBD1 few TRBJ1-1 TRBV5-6 CASSLRTGRVNTEAFF TGTGCCAGCAGCTTGCGGACAGGGCGTGTGAACACTGAAGCTTTCTTT
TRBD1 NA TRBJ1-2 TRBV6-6 CASRGRRQGPGGYTF TGTGCCAGCAGGGGCCGAAGACAGGGGCCTGGGGGCTACACCTTC
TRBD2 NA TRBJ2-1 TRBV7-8 CASSSRDYSYNEQFF TGTGCCAGCAGCTCCCGGGACTACTCCTACAATGAGCAGTTCTTC
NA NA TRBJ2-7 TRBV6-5 CASSYSIPSYEQYF TGTGCCAGCAGTTACTCGATTCCGAGTTACGAGCAGTACTTC
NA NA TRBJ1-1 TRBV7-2 CASSLAGGMNTEAFF TGTGCCAGCAGCTTAGCGGGCGGGATGAACACTGAAGCTTTCTTT
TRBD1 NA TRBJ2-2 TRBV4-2 CASSQDRGPGELFF TGTGCCAGCAGCCAGGATAGGGGGCCCGGGGAGCTGTTTTTT
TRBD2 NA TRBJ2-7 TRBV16 CASSPGTTSYEQYF TGTGCCAGCAGCCCGGGGACTACTAGTTACGAGCAGTACTTC
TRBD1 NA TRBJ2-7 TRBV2 CASSGRSGGELYYEQYF TGTGCCAGCAGCGGTCGGTCAGGGGGCGAACTTTACTACGAGCAGTACTTC
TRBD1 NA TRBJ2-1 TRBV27 CASSPHRGYVGNEQFF TGTGCCAGCAGTCCACACAGGGGGTACGTTGGGAATGAGCAGTTCTTC
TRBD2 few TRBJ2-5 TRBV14 CASSHWTSGNQETQYF TGTGCCAGCAGCCATTGGACTAGCGGGAACCAAGAGACCCAGTACTTC
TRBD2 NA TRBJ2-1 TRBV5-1 CASSTRTSGSSEQFF TGCGCCAGCAGCACAAGGACTAGCGGGAGTAGTGAGCAGTTCTTC
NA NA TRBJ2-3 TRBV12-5 CASGLTRPTDTQYF TGTGCTAGTGGTTTGACTAGGCCCACAGATACGCAGTATTTT
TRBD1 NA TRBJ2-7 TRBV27 CASSPGTVIYEQYF TGTGCCAGCAGCCCCGGGACAGTTATCTACGAGCAGTACTTC
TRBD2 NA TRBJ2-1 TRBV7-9 CASSLESGRAHNEQFF TGTGCCAGCAGCTTAGAAAGCGGGAGGGCTCACAATGAGCAGTTCTTC
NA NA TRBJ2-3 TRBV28 CAIRDSLGDTQYF TGTGCCATCAGAGACAGTCTGGGAGATACGCAGTATTTT
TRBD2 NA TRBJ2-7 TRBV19 CASSFTSGSLTYEQYF TGTGCCAGTAGTTTCACTAGCGGGAGTTTAACCTACGAGCAGTACTTC
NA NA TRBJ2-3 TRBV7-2 CASSLSTVSTDTQYF TGTGCCAGCAGCTTATCAACAGTGAGCACAGATACGCAGTATTTT
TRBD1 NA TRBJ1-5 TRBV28 CASSFRGLSNQPQHF TGTGCCAGCAGTTTTAGGGGGCTAAGCAATCAGCCCCAGCATTTT
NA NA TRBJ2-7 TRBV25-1 CASSDPSYEQYF TGTGCCAGCAGTGATCCTAGCTACGAGCAGTACTTC
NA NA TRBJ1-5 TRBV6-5 CASSYGRNQPQHF TGTGCCAGCAGTTACGGCAGGAATCAGCCCCAGCATTTT